The sequence of this TCR beta chain was determined in a study of vaccination and CD4 T cells after COVID-19. Study as a whole: Every culture used as a control got a CEFX pool, an HIV-1 Nef pool, or no peptide.

The V gene lost 0 bases and the J gene lost 3 bases, with 10 bases spanning the gap. CDR1 and CDR2 from the germline V gene are SGHRS and YFSETQ. The CDR3 is 14 residues long. At the Johns Hopkins FTIC core, DNA taken from cultured CD4+ T cells was sequenced by way of the Oncomine TCR Beta short-read assay. Genomic DNA was isolated from cultured CD4+ T cells. TCRdb recomputed calls from the PCR reads with MiXCR, one row per CDR3 protein. This table has roughly 20,000 distinct CDR3 sequences, about half appearing once. Specified treatment: approximately 9-day PBMC culture with coronavirus spike peptide pools or control peptides (ViraFEST assay). TCR sequencing followed the expansion of antigen-specific T cells with peptide pools in ViraFEST. On this clonotype itself: Its antigen is currently unknown.

The chain links TRBV5-1 to TRBJ2-7, with D possibly being TRBD1 (6 bases). The sequence was obtained from a human donor who had recovered from COVID-19. The specimen sequenced was CD4+ T cells from blood, cultured in vitro. CDR3 protein: CASSLGQGSYEQYF. CDR3 sequence (DNA): TGCGCCAGCAGCTTGGGCCAGGGGAGCTACGAGCAGTACTTC.